This TCR beta chain was captured by sequencing in a study of T cell responses to AZD1222 COVID-19 vaccine. The data were produced by immunoSEQ multiplex PCR, yet TCRdb's version contains in-frame clones alone and is incomplete. The sample carries 150,000 or so clones, 85% to 90% recorded once. V was pared by 10 bases and J by 2 bases, with 7 bases of the junction left unmatched. Per the germline V gene, CDR1 is MDHEN and CDR2 is SYDVKM. The CDR3 length is 13 residues. The source was peripheral blood, collected on day 0 of AZD1222 vaccination. The origin of this receptor is an adult in good health. The chain couples TRBV28 to TRBJ2-7; 8 bases line up with TRBD1. The CDR3: CATRGTGAYEQYF. The CDR3 DNA sequence: TGTGCCACCAGGGGGACAGGCGCCTACGAGCAGTACTTC.